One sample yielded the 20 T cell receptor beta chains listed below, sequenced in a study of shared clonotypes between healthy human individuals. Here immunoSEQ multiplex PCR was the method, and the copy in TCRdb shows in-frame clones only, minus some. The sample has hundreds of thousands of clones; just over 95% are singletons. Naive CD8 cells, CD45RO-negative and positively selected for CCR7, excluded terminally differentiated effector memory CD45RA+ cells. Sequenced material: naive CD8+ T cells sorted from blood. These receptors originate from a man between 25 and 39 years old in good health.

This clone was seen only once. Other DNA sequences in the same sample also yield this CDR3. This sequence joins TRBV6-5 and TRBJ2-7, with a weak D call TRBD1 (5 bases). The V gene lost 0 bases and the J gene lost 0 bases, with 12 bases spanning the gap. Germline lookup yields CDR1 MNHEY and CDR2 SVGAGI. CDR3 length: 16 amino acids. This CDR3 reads CASSYSTTGSSYEQYF. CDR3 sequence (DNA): TGTGCCAGCAGTTACTCGACCACAGGAAGCTCCTACGAGCAGTACTTC.

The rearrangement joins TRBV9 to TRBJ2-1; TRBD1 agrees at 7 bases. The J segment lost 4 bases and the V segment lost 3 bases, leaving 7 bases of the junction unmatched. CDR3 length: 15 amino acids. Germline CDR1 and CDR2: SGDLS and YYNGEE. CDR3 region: CASSAPGTEYNEQFF. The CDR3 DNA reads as TGTGCCAGCAGCGCGCCCGGGACAGAGTACAATGAGCAGTTCTTC. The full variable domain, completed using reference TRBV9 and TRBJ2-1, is DSGVTQTPKHLITATGQRVTLRCSPRSGDLSVYWYQQSLDQGLQFLIQYYNGEERAKGNILERFSAQQFPDLHSELNLSSLELGDSALYFCASSAPGTEYNEQFFGPGTRLTVL.

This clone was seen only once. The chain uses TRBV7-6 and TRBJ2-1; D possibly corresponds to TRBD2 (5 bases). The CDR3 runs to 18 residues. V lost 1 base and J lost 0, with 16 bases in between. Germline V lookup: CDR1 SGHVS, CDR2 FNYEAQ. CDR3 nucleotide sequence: TGTGCCAGCAGCTTAGGGAGCGGCCGTATTAGCTCCTACAATGAGCAGTTCTTC. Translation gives CASSLGSGRISSYNEQFF.

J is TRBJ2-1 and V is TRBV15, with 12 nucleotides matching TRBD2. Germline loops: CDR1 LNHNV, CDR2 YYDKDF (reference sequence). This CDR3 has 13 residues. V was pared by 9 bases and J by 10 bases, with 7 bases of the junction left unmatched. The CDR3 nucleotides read TGTGCCACTTCTAGCGGGAGGGCTGGAGAGCAGTTCTTC. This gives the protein CATSSGRAGEQFF.

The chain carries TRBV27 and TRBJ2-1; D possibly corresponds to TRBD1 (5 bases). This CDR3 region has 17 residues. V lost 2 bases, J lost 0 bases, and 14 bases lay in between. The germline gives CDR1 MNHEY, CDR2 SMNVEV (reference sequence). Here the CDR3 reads CASSLGATQSSYNEQFF. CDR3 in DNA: TGTGCCAGCAGTTTAGGGGCGACGCAGAGCTCCTACAATGAGCAGTTCTTC.

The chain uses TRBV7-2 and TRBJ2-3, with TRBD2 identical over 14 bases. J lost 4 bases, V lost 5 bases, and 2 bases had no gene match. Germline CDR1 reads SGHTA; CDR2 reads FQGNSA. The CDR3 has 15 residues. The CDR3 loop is CASSPTSGRADTQYF. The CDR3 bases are TGTGCCAGCAGCCCGACTAGCGGGAGGGCAGATACGCAGTATTTT. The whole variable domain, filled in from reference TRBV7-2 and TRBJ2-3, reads GAGVSQSPSNKVTEKGKDVELRCDPISGHTALYWYRQSLGQGLEFLIYFQGNSAPDKSGLPSDRFSAERTGGSVSTLTIQRTQQEDSAVYLCASSPTSGRADTQYFGPGTRLTVL.

The CDR3 nucleotides are TGCAGCGTTCGAGATTACTACGAGCAGTACTTC. Translation gives CSVRDYYEQYF. This chain joins TRBV29-1 and TRBJ2-7; no definite D call. Trimming removed 5 bases from V and 3 bases from J, with 8 bases in between. The CDR3 spans 11 residues. Germline CDR1 is SQVTM and CDR2 is ANQGSEA.

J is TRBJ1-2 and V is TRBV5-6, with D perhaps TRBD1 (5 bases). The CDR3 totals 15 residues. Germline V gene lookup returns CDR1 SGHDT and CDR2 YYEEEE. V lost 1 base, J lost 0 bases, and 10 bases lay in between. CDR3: CASSLPGEANYGYTF. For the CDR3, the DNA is TGTGCCAGCAGCTTGCCGGGGGAGGCTAACTATGGCTACACCTTC.

The chain's CDR3 is CSVDQGLSYNEQFF. CDR3 DNA sequence: TGCAGCGTGGATCAGGGACTGTCCTACAATGAGCAGTTCTTC. V is TRBV29-1 and J is TRBJ2-1, with a possible D match to TRBD2 (6 bases). CDR3 length: 14 amino acids. Looked up from germline, CDR1 is SQVTM and CDR2 is ANQGSEA. Trimming left V 6 bases short and J 1 base short, with 13 bases between.

CDR3 residues: CATSRDEDEQYF. CDR3 nucleotide sequence: TGTGCCACCAGCAGAGATGAGGACGAGCAGTACTTC. The V call is TRBV15, the J call TRBJ2-7; no reliable D call. The CDR3 loop spans 12 amino acids. Trimming took off 0 bases at V and 5 bases at J, with 5 bases between the two ends. CDR1 and CDR2 (germline): LNHNV, YYDKDF (reference sequence).

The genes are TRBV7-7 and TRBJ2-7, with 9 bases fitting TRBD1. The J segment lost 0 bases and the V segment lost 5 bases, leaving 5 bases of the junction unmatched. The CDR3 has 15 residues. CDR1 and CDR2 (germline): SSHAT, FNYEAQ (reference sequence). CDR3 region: CASSVGQGSSYEQYF. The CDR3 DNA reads TGTGCCAGCAGCGTCGGACAGGGGAGCTCCTACGAGCAGTACTTC.

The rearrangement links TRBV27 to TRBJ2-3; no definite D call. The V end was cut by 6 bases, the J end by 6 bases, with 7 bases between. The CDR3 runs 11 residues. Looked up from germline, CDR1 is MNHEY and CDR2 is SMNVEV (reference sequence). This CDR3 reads CASSTRDTQYF. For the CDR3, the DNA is TGTGCCAGCAGCACTCGGGATACGCAGTATTTT.

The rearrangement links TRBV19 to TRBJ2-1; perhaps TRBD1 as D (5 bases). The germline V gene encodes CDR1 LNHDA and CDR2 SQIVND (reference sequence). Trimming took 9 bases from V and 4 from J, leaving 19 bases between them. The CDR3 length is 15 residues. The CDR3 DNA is TGTGCCAGCAAAGTGTCAGGGCTGGGGTACAATGAGCAGTTCTTC. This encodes CASKVSGLGYNEQFF.

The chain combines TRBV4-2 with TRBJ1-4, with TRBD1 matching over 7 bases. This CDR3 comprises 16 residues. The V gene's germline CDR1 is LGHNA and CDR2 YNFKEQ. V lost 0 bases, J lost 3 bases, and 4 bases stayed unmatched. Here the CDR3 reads CASSQDQGGSNEKLFF. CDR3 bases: TGTGCCAGCAGCCAAGATCAAGGGGGCTCTAATGAAAAACTGTTTTTT.

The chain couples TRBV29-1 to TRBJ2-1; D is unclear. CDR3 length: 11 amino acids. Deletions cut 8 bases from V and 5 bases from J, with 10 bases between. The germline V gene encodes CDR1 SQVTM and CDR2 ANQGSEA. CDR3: CSPSVNNEQFF. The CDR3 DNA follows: TGCAGCCCTAGTGTGAACAATGAGCAGTTCTTC.

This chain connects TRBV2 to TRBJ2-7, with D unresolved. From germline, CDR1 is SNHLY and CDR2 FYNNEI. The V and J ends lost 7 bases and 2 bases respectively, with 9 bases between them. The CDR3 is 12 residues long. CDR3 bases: TGTGCCAGCACACATGGTACCTACGAGCAGTACTTC. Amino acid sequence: CASTHGTYEQYF.

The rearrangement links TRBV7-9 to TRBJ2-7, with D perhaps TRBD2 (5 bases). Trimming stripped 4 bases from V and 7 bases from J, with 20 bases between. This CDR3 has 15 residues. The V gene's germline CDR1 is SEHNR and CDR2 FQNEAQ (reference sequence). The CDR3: CASSSYREAPGEQYF. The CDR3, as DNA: TGTGCCAGCAGCTCCTACCGGGAAGCGCCTGGGGAGCAGTACTTC. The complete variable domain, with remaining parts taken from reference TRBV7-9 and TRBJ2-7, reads DTGVSQNPRHKITKRGQNVTFRCDPISEHNRLYWYRQTLGQGPEFLTYFQNEAQLEKSRLLSDRFSAERPKGSFSTLEIQRTEQGDSAMYLCASSSYREAPGEQYFGPGTRLTVT.

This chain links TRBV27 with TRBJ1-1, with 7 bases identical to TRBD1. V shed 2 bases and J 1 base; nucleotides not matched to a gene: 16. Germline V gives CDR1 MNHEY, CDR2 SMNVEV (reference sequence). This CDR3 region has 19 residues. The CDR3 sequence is CASSLNLRDRRRGNTEAFF. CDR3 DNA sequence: TGTGCCAGCAGTTTAAACTTAAGGGACAGAAGGAGGGGGAACACTGAAGCTTTCTTT.

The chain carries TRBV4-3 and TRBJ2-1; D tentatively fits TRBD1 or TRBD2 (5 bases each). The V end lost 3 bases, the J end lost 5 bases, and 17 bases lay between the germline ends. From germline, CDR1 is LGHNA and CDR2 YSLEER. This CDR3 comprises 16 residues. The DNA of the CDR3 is TGCGCCAGCAGCCATCTCGGACTTCGGGGCGACAATGAGCAGTTCTTC. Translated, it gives CASSHLGLRGDNEQFF.

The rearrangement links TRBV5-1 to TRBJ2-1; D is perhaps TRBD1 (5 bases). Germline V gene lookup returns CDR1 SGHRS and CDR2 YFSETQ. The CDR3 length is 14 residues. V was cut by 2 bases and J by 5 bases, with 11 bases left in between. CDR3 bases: TGCGCCAGCAGCTTCCGACAGCTCGACAATGAGCAGTTCTTC. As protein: CASSFRQLDNEQFF. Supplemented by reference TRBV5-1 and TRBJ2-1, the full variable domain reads KAGVTQTPRYLIKTRGQQVTLSCSPISGHRSVSWYQQTPGQGLQFLFEYFSETQRNKGNFPGRFSGRQFSNSRSEMNVSTLELGDSALYLCASSFRQLDNEQFFGPGTRLTVL.